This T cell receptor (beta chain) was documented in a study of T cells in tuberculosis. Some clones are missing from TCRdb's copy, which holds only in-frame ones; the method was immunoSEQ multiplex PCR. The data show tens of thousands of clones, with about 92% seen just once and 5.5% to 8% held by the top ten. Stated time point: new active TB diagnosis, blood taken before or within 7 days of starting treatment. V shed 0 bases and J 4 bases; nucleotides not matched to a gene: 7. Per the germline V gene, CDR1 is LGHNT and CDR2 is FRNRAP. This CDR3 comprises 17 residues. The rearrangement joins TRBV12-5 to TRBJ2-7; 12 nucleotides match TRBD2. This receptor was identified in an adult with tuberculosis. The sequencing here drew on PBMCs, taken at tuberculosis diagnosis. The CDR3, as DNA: TGTGCTAGTGGTTTGGTACAACTAGCGGGGGGCCCTTACGAGCAGTACTTC. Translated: CASGLVQLAGGPYEQYF.